This T cell receptor (beta chain) is from a study of Graves' ophthalmopathy and Graves' hyperthyroidism. Whole-study results and caveats: Blood also carried most expanded thyroid clonotypes exceeding 0.001 frequency.

Calling hyperthyroidism stable required that no ophthalmopathy show up within 18 months of follow-up. Orbital computed tomography and thyroid ultrasound, along with TRAb, serum thyroxine and clinical symptoms, underpinned diagnosis. Amplification of TCR beta CDR3 regions used RNA transcripts. Following a first-round RT-PCR that used HTBI primers, a second-round multiplex PCR was carried out. A single record per CDR3 protein comes from TCRdb applying MiXCR to the multiplex PCR reads. The profile covers about 620,000 distinct CDR3 sequences, with about 20% appearing a single time and more than 5.5% taken by the ten largest. V was pared by 0 bases and J by 2 bases, with 7 bases between. This CDR3 is built from 14 residues. This clonotype has a count of ten or more. Its matching antigen is unknown.

V and J are TRBV12-3 or TRBV12-4 and TRBJ1-1; D gene uncertain. Sequencing used peripheral blood. The sequence derives from a woman between 18 and 30 years old with stable Graves' hyperthyroidism. Some clones in this sample may be carry-over from other donors' samples. The CDR3 loop is CASSLAAGNTEAFF. In DNA, the CDR3 is TGTGCCAGCAGTTTAGCGGCGGGTAACACTGAAGCTTTCTTT.